This is a list of T cell receptor beta chains from one sample in a study of blood T cell repertoires in COVID-19. Assay: immunoSEQ multiplex PCR; the TCRdb copy retains only in-frame clones and omits some. The repertoire holds under 250,000 clones, with about 83% as singletons. Source material: peripheral blood. These receptors were collected from a woman in her thirties or forties with active or convalescent COVID-19. CDR3s include the opening cysteine and the closing phenylalanine or tryptophan. The order of the fields is V gene, clone size, D gene, J gene, CDR3 DNA, CDR3 protein. A D gene is named only where the DNA matches it firmly. Size tells how often a clone was seen (once, few, many) or the class of an expanded clone, and some rows leave it out.

TRBV6-5	NA	TRBD1	TRBJ2-5	TGTGCCAGAGACAGGGATGGGGTGCAAGAGACCCAGTACTTC	CARDRDGVQETQYF
TRBV7-2	once	NA	TRBJ1-3	TGTGCCAGCAGCTTATCGGTCTCTGGAAACACCATATATTTT	CASSLSVSGNTIYF
TRBV27	NA	NA	TRBJ2-7	TGTGCCAGCAGTTTATCTTTGGGGGCCGAGCAGTACTTC	CASSLSLGAEQYF
TRBV7-2	NA	NA	TRBJ2-2	TGTGCCAGCAGCTTAGGGTGGAGGGTTGGAGGAAACACCGGGGAGCTGTTTTTT	CASSLGWRVGGNTGELFF
TRBV7-3	NA	TRBD2	TRBJ2-1	TGTGCCAGCAGCTCCGGGACTACCTCTTACAATGAGCAGTTCTTC	CASSSGTTSYNEQFF
TRBV18	NA	NA	TRBJ1-1	TGTGCCAGCTCACCTCAGACAGGCTTGAACACTGAAGCTTTCTTT	CASSPQTGLNTEAFF
TRBV10-3	NA	NA	TRBJ1-2	TGTGCCATCAGCGCGGGCGGAGGGCTTCCATATGGCTACACCTTC	CAISAGGGLPYGYTF
TRBV6-6	NA	TRBD1	TRBJ1-3	TGTGCCAGCACCAGGGGGCTTGGTGGAAACACCATATATTTT	CASTRGLGGNTIYF
TRBV7-2	NA	TRBD1	TRBJ1-2	TGTGCCAGCAGCTTATTAGGGACAGGGGTTAGTGGCTACACCTTC	CASSLLGTGVSGYTF
TRBV5-8	NA	TRBD2	TRBJ2-7	TGTGCCAGCAGCATGTCTCTAGCGGGGGTCCCCCGCGAGCAGTACTTC	CASSMSLAGVPREQYF
TRBV27	NA	NA	TRBJ2-7	TGTGCCAGCGGCTCTCAGACAGGCCCTTACGAGCAGTACTTC	CASGSQTGPYEQYF
TRBV7-2	NA	TRBD2	TRBJ2-3	TGTGCCAGCAGCCCCTATACCCTAGCGGGGGGCCCCGGAGATACGCAGTATTTT	CASSPYTLAGGPGDTQYF
TRBV5-1	NA	NA	TRBJ2-5	TGCGCCAGCAGCTTGGCCCCCAGCGTCCAAGAGACCCAGTACTTC	CASSLAPSVQETQYF
TRBV28	NA	NA	TRBJ1-1	TGTGCCAGCAGTTCCACAGGGCGGTACACTGAAGCTTTCTTT	CASSSTGRYTEAFF
TRBV12-3/TRBV12-4	NA	NA	TRBJ1-4	TGTGCCAGCAGTTTACACCTCGGGGAAAAACTGTTTTTT	CASSLHLGEKLFF
TRBV11-2	NA	TRBD2	TRBJ2-1	TGTGCCAGCAGCTTAGGGGGACTAGCGGGACACAATGAGCAGTTCTTC	CASSLGGLAGHNEQFF
TRBV11-1	NA	TRBD1	TRBJ2-3	TGTGCCAGCAGCCGGGACAGGCATAGCACAGATACGCAGTATTTT	CASSRDRHSTDTQYF
TRBV10-1	NA	TRBD2	TRBJ2-7	TGCGCCAGCAGTGAGGGACTAGCGGGGTCCTACGAGCAGTACTTC	CASSEGLAGSYEQYF
TRBV2	NA	TRBD1	TRBJ1-6	TGTGCCAGCAGGACAGGGATAAATTCACCCCTCCACTTT	CASRTGINSPLHF
TRBV6-1	NA	NA	TRBJ1-2	TGTGCCAGCAGTGAAGGATACAGGTTAGGTATAGATGGCTACACCTTC	CASSEGYRLGIDGYTF